The clone carrying this T cell receptor (beta chain) was seen a handful of times. The antigen is undetermined. Every participating donor gave one draw, a heparinised blood sample averaging around 0.11 L. The isolated RNA, all of it, was reverse transcribed, so expressed TCRB transcripts were what got sequenced. Method: immunoSEQ multiplex PCR; TCRdb's copy keeps in-frame clones and lacks some. The sample lists around 360,000 clones; about 12% were seen once. V dropped 4 bases and J dropped 6; count of bases not matched to a gene: 4. CDR3 length: 15 residues. CDR1 is SGHTA and CDR2 is FQGNSA in the germline V gene. The sample originates from a study of beta chain features in type 1 diabetes. General study results and limits: Any HLA-type effect on TCRB rearrangement remained unresolved here. In every one of the four CD4+ subsets, TCRB CDR3s were moderately but significantly shorter in Type 1 diabetes patients.

This TCR was sampled from a woman under 30 with type 1 diabetes. The material sequenced was naive CD4+ T cells from blood. This chain connects TRBV7-2 to TRBJ2-1; 12 positions match TRBD2. The CDR3 is CASSSGTSGLNEQFF. DNA for the CDR3: TGTGCCAGCAGCTCAGGGACTAGCGGGCTCAATGAGCAGTTCTTC.